This TCR beta chain was documented in a study of T cell repertoires in ileal Crohn's disease. Study summary: The M6 sample came from neoterminal ileum during colonoscopy after surgery.

TCRdb keeps only in-frame clones here, not all; method: immunoSEQ multiplex PCR. The table includes fewer than 12,000 clones, about four fifths detected once. The V segment lost 6 bases and the J segment 8 bases; nucleotides outside the gene matches: 9. The CDR3 consists of 15 residues. Germline V lookup: CDR1 SNHLY, CDR2 FYNNEI. This sample's time point: neoterminal ileum biopsy at postoperative endoscopy, about 6 months after surgery. This clonotype was sampled from an adult with Crohn's disease. The rearrangement uses TRBV2 and TRBJ1-4; 10 positions match TRBD1. The sequencing sample was made of ileal tissue. CDR3 in DNA: TGTGCCAGCAGGCTCGACAGGGGGCGCGGGGAAAAACTGTTTTTT. Translation gives CASRLDRGRGEKLFF.